These 22 T cell receptor beta chains came from one sample sequenced in a study of T-cell memory formation after mild COVID-19. TCRdb used MiXCR to reprocess the 5' RACE reads, holding one entry per CDR3 protein. In the table there are 500,000 to 650,000 distinct CDR3 sequences, about 20% of which are singletons. The specimen was PBMCs or a T cell subset sorted from them (not recorded which). The source of these receptors is an adult woman who had mild COVID-19 (a few samples of this study predate the infection). Cell type and time point are not known.

Only a few counts were recorded for this clonotype. The chain uses TRBV10-3 and TRBJ2-1, with 10 bases lining up with TRBD1. The V segment lost 0 bases and the J segment 2 bases; nucleotides outside the gene matches: 10. This CDR3 spans 19 amino acids. In germline, CDR1 is ENHRY, CDR2 SYGVKD. This CDR3 is CAISESKGQGRDPYNEQFF. The CDR3 nucleotides read TGTGCCATCAGTGAGTCTAAGGGACAGGGGAGAGATCCCTACAATGAGCAGTTCTTC.

This clonotype was detected only a few times. The rearrangement links TRBV5-1 to TRBJ2-5; TRBD1 aligns across 8 bases. Germline V CDR1 and CDR2: SGHRS, YFSETQ. J lost 5 bases, V lost 4 bases, and 4 bases had no gene match. This CDR3 has 13 residues. The CDR3 sequence: CASSKTGGETQYF. In DNA, the CDR3 is TGCGCCAGCAGCAAAACAGGGGGGGAGACCCAGTACTTC.

This clonotype was seen only a few times. The V call is TRBV5-6, the J call TRBJ2-5; D gene ambiguous. Trimming removed 7 bases at V and 9 bases at J, with 10 bases between. CDR3 length: 10 residues. CDR1 is SGHDT and CDR2 is YYEEEE in the germline V gene. CDR3 sequence reads: CASGTTAQYF. The CDR3 nucleotides are TGTGCCAGCGGAACGACGGCCCAGTACTTC.

The rearrangement joins TRBV5-1 to TRBJ2-7; 11 nucleotides line up with TRBD1. Germline V gene lookup returns CDR1 SGHRS and CDR2 YFSETQ. V trimming: 5 bases; J trimming: 1 base; junction bases outside the gene matches: 5. The length of the CDR3 is 15 residues. The CDR3 loop is CASREDRGPSYEQYF. CDR3 sequence (DNA): TGCGCCAGCAGGGAGGACAGGGGGCCTTCCTACGAGCAGTACTTC. Variable domain in full (rest from reference TRBV5-1 and TRBJ2-7): KAGVTQTPRYLIKTRGQQVTLSCSPISGHRSVSWYQQTPGQGLQFLFEYFSETQRNKGNFPGRFSGRQFSNSRSEMNVSTLELGDSALYLCASREDRGPSYEQYFGPGTRLTVT.

This sequence joins TRBV30 and TRBJ2-5; D is uncertain. Germline V lookup: CDR1 GTSNPN, CDR2 SVGIG (reference sequence). V dropped 2 bases and J dropped 0 bases, with 22 bases sitting between them. This CDR3 is built from 18 residues. The DNA for the CDR3 is TGTGCCTGGAGTAGGGTGGCCAAAGGCCTAGGCCACCAAGAGACCCAGTACTTC. It encodes CAWSRVAKGLGHQETQYF.

This clonotype came up a few times. The chain joins TRBV29-1 to TRBJ2-7, with D possibly being TRBD1 (6 bases). This CDR3 comprises 11 residues. V was trimmed by 6 bases and J by 3 bases, leaving 9 bases between them. From germline, CDR1 is SQVTM and CDR2 ANQGSEA. CDR3 amino acids: CSVLQGYEQYF. CDR3 nucleotide sequence: TGCAGCGTCTTACAGGGCTACGAGCAGTACTTC.

In its sample, this clonotype was seen a few times. The chain links TRBV5-1 to TRBJ1-1; D is possibly TRBD1 (5 bases). The V end was cut by 0 bases, the J end by 0 bases, with 9 bases between. This CDR3 spans 15 amino acids. From germline, CDR1 is SGHRS and CDR2 YFSETQ. CDR3 residues: CASSLERGMNTEAFF. CDR3 DNA sequence: TGCGCCAGCAGCTTGGAACGGGGGATGAACACTGAAGCTTTCTTT.

This clonotype was seen only a few times. The rearrangement joins TRBV28 to TRBJ2-6; a possible D gene is TRBD1 (5 bases). Germline assignment: CDR1 MDHEN and CDR2 SYDVKM. CDR3 length equals 16 residues. Trimming cost V 1 base and J 0 bases, with 7 bases left between them. CDR3 bases: TGTGCCAGCAGTTTATCCAGGGTCTCTGGGGCCAACGTCCTGACTTTC. It specifies CASSLSRVSGANVLTF.

The chain recombines TRBV5-1 with TRBJ2-2, with TRBD1 identical over 9 bases. The CDR3 has 17 residues. Per the germline V gene, CDR1 is SGHRS and CDR2 is YFSETQ. J lost 4 bases, V lost 4 bases, and 11 bases had no gene match. The CDR3 loop reads CASSRGDRGYLTGELFF. The CDR3 nucleotides read TGCGCCAGCAGCCGCGGCGACAGGGGGTATCTCACCGGGGAGCTGTTTTTT.

This clonotype was seen a handful of times. The chain is built from TRBV29-1 and TRBJ1-1, with a tentative D call TRBD1 (6 bases). Germline CDR1 and CDR2: SQVTM and ANQGSEA. This CDR3 region has 11 residues. Trimming shortened V by 6 bases and J by 5 bases, and 10 bases separated the two germline ends. The DNA for the CDR3 is TGCAGCGTGGGGGGGCGGACTGAAGCTTTCTTT. Translated, it gives CSVGGRTEAFF.

The sample holds one count of this clonotype. The rearrangement uses TRBV20-1 and TRBJ1-6; weak D call: TRBD1 (5 bases). V lost 3 bases to trimming and J lost 7 bases, with 16 bases between them. This CDR3 contains 15 residues. Germline CDR1 DFQATT, CDR2 SNEGSKA (reference sequence). CDR3 residues: CSARAPGRLNSPLHF. As DNA, the CDR3 is TGCAGTGCTAGGGCACCGGGACGGTTGAATTCACCCCTCCACTTT.

This clonotype has only a few counts. The gene calls are TRBV29-1 and TRBJ2-5; TRBD1 or TRBD2 may be the D gene (5 bases each). This CDR3 comprises 11 residues. Trimming removed 8 bases at V and 1 base at J, with 8 bases between. CDR1 is SQVTM, CDR2 ANQGSEA, per germline. CDR3 nucleotides: TGCAGCTCAGGGACCCAAGAGACCCAGTACTTC. It yields the protein CSSGTQETQYF.

This chain links TRBV19 with TRBJ2-5, with a weak D call TRBD2 (6 bases). This CDR3 comprises 12 residues. Trimming cost V 11 bases and J 4 bases, with 14 bases left between them. Per germline, CDR1 LNHDA and CDR2 SQIVND (reference sequence). The CDR3 nucleotides are TGTGCCTCGGGGGTCCCTAGAGAGACCCAGTACTTC. Its protein is CASGVPRETQYF.

This clonotype was detected only a few times. The V call is TRBV19, the J call TRBJ2-1; D may be TRBD1 (7 bases). The CDR3 is 16 amino acids. V was shortened by 0 bases and J by 8 bases, with 17 bases between the two germline ends. Germline lookup yields CDR1 LNHDA and CDR2 SQIVND (reference sequence). This CDR3 reads CASSIDQGGKIHEQFF. The CDR3 DNA follows: TGTGCCAGTAGTATAGATCAGGGGGGTAAGATCCATGAGCAGTTCTTC.

The chain employs TRBV4-1 and TRBJ1-6; D unresolved. Trimming cost V 0 bases and J 10 bases, with 13 bases left between them. Germline assignment: CDR1 MGHRA and CDR2 YSYEKL. The CDR3 is made up of 15 amino acids. The CDR3 sequence is CASSQESRLESPLHF. The CDR3 nucleotides are TGCGCCAGCAGCCAAGAATCCAGGCTCGAGTCACCCCTCCACTTT.

This clonotype has just a few counts. The chain uses TRBV6-1 and TRBJ1-4; tentatively, D is TRBD1 (5 bases). The CDR3 length is 15 residues. V was trimmed by 3 bases and J by 12 bases, leaving 20 bases between them. The germline CDR1 and CDR2 sequences are MNHNS and SASEGT. CDR3 in amino acids: CASSDRTGTCEELFF. The CDR3 region has the DNA TGTGCCAGCAGTGACCGGACGGGGACCTGCGAGGAACTGTTTTTT.

CDR3 coding DNA: TGTGCCAGCAGCCTAAAAGACTATGGCTACACCTTC. Protein product: CASSLKDYGYTF. V is TRBV7-9 and J is TRBJ1-2; D unresolved. Trimming stripped 5 bases from V and 3 bases from J, with 7 bases between. The CDR3 is 12 amino acids. Germline CDR1 and CDR2: SEHNR and FQNEAQ (reference sequence).

This clonotype was counted a few times. The chain employs TRBV30 and TRBJ1-1; maybe TRBD1 (5 bases). The germline V gene encodes CDR1 GTSNPN and CDR2 SVGIG (reference sequence). This CDR3 has 13 amino acids. V lost 1 base and J lost 0, with 6 bases in between. The CDR3 DNA reads as TGTGCCTGGAGTGAAGGGGTGAACACTGAAGCTTTCTTT. It codes for CAWSEGVNTEAFF.

The rearrangement uses TRBV5-6 and TRBJ2-1; D remains unclear. CDR3 length: 16 amino acids. Germline assignment: CDR1 SGHDT and CDR2 YYEEEE. Deletions cut 0 bases from V and 4 bases from J, with 14 bases between. CDR3 bases: TGTGCCAGCAGCTTGGGATACTCACCCGGATACAATGAGCAGTTCTTC. It yields the protein CASSLGYSPGYNEQFF.

This clonotype showed up many times. The junction shows a germline mismatch at one end, possibly a read error. The V and J genes are TRBV11-3 and TRBJ2-7; D unresolved. The CDR3 contains 11 residues. Germline V CDR1 and CDR2: SGHNT, YENEEA. The CDR3 DNA is TGCGCCAGCAGCTTGGAGTACGAGCAGTACTTC. Translated, it gives CASSLEYEQYF.

This clonotype was counted only a few times. The rearrangement joins TRBV19 to TRBJ2-3, with 8 positions matching TRBD1. Germline CDR1 LNHDA, CDR2 SQIVND (reference sequence). This CDR3 comprises 16 residues. Unmatched junction bases numbered 7, after V lost 5 bases and J lost 0 bases. CDR3 in amino acids: CASSLRTGWSTDTQYF. In nucleotides, the CDR3 is TGTGCCAGTAGTCTCCGGACAGGGTGGAGCACAGATACGCAGTATTTT.

This clonotype occurred a few times. J is TRBJ2-7 and V is TRBV10-3; D unclear. Between the trimmed V and J ends, which lost 3 bases and 2 bases, there was a span of 11 bases. The CDR3 is made up of 14 amino acids. Germline CDR1 ENHRY, CDR2 SYGVKD. CDR3 in amino acids: CAISDPSHAYEQYF. The DNA for the CDR3 is TGTGCCATCAGTGACCCGTCTCATGCCTACGAGCAGTACTTC.